What follows are 20 T cell receptor beta chains derived from one specimen sequenced in a study of blood T cell repertoires in COVID-19 (dated by TCRdb to about 2020). Libraries were built with the immunoSEQ multiplex PCR assay. TCRdb's version of the immuneACCESS table is confined to in-frame rearrangements and falls short of the full clone set. An unresolved V gene accounts for under half of the shortfall where checked; the remainder is of unknown origin. In this sample the table shows 35,000 to 40,000 clones, about four fifths of which occur a single time. 35% to 45% of the sample is taken by the ten largest. The sequenced sample consisted of peripheral blood. Receptor source: an elderly man with active or convalescent COVID-19.

This chain uses TRBV9 with TRBJ2-3; 7 bases agree with TRBD1. CDR1 is SGDLS and CDR2 is YYNGEE in the germline V gene. The CDR3 length is 15 residues. The junction had 7 bases not matched to a gene; V was cut back by 3 bases and J by 3 bases. CDR3 sequence (DNA): TGTGCCAGCAGCGCAAACAGGGGTGGGACAGATACGCAGTATTTT. It codes for CASSANRGGTDTQYF.

This clone has a count of ten or more. The chain carries TRBV29-1 and TRBJ2-1, with D tentatively TRBD1 (6 bases). Germline V gives CDR1 SQVTM, CDR2 ANQGSEA. The CDR3 loop spans 12 amino acids. V lost 3 bases, J lost 9 bases, and 12 bases lay in between. The CDR3 DNA is TGCAGCGTTGATGTGGGGGCGCTTGAGCAGTTCTTC. Protein product: CSVDVGALEQFF.

The chain employs TRBV13 and TRBJ2-5, with TRBD1 matching over 7 bases. V lost 5 bases and J lost 2; bases outside the gene matches: 5. Germline V gives CDR1 PRHDT, CDR2 FYEKMQ (reference sequence). The CDR3 contains 14 residues. The CDR3: CASSRTGDQETQYF. The CDR3 DNA sequence: TGTGCCAGCAGCCGAACAGGGGATCAAGAGACCCAGTACTTC.

This clone was recorded once. V and J are TRBV5-5 and TRBJ2-7, with TRBD1 matching 9 bases. With V trimmed by 3 bases and J by 5 bases, 6 bases remained unmatched. The germline V gene has CDR1 SGHKS and CDR2 YYEKEE (reference sequence). This CDR3 contains 14 residues. DNA for the CDR3: TGTGCCAGCAGCTCCCGGGACAGGGAAAACGAGCAGTACTTC. Translated: CASSSRDRENEQYF.

The sample holds a few counts of this clone. The gene calls are TRBV19 and TRBJ2-2; 7 bases match TRBD1. The CDR3 runs to 14 residues. Germline-derived CDR1 and CDR2 are LNHDA and SQIVND (reference sequence). V was clipped by 9 bases and J by 6 bases; unmatched bases: 10. The CDR3 DNA is TGTGCCAGCTATGTGACAGGGTCGGCCGGGGAGCTGTTTTTT. Translation gives CASYVTGSAGELFF. The full variable domain, completed using reference TRBV19 and TRBJ2-2, is DGGITQSPKYLFRKEGQNVTLSCEQNLNHDAMYWYRQDPGQGLRLIYYSQIVNDFQKGDIAEGYSVSREKKESFPLTVTSAQKNPTAFYLCASYVTGSAGELFFGEGSRLTVL.

CDR3 in amino acids: CASSLKDRGRGYTF. The CDR3 DNA follows: TGTGCCAGCAGCTTGAAGGACAGGGGTCGTGGCTACACCTTC. The J gene is TRBJ1-2, the V gene TRBV5-5; 9 positions match TRBD1. CDR3 length equals 14 residues. The junction had 5 bases not matched to a gene; V was cut back by 1 base and J by 7 bases. The germline V gene has CDR1 SGHKS and CDR2 YYEKEE (reference sequence).

The chain recombines TRBV6-1 with TRBJ2-1; D may be TRBD1 (6 bases). The CDR3 has 15 residues. The ends were cut back, 1 base at V and 8 bases at J, with 15 bases in the middle. CDR1 is MNHNS and CDR2 is SASEGT in the germline V gene. CDR3 loop: CASSEGGRGLDEQFF. The CDR3 DNA reads TGTGCCAGCAGTGAAGGGGGGCGCGGTCTTGATGAGCAGTTCTTC.

The V and J genes are TRBV7-8 and TRBJ1-5; 9 bases line up with TRBD1. This CDR3 has 16 residues. Trimming cost V 2 bases and J 3 bases; bases outside gene matches: 5. CDR1 and CDR2 from the germline V gene are SGHVS and FQNEAQ. The CDR3 sequence is CASSLWDRADNQPQHF. The DNA of the CDR3 is TGTGCCAGCAGCTTATGGGACAGGGCAGACAATCAGCCCCAGCATTTT.

The chain uses TRBV5-1 and TRBJ2-7; a weak D match, TRBD1 (6 bases). The CDR3 consists of 17 residues. CDR1 is SGHRS, CDR2 YFSETQ, per germline. Deletions cut 4 bases from V and 7 bases from J, with 27 bases between. CDR3 DNA: TGCGCCAGCAGCAGCCATGGACTCGGGACACTTTCGGGGGAGCAGTACTTC. Its translation is CASSSHGLGTLSGEQYF.

V is TRBV4-3 and J is TRBJ2-1; TRBD2 aligns across 7 bases. This CDR3 has 15 amino acids. The germline V gene encodes CDR1 LGHNA and CDR2 YSLEER. V shed 3 bases, J shed 8 bases, and the junction held 10 bases outside the gene matches. The CDR3 DNA reads as TGCGCCAGCAGCCAGGTGTGGGGGGGAGGGTATGAGCAGTTCTTC. Encoded protein: CASSQVWGGGYEQFF.

V and J are TRBV9 and TRBJ2-7; 11 positions agree with TRBD1. CDR1 and CDR2 (germline): SGDLS, YYNGEE. This CDR3 has 15 amino acids. V was pared by 5 bases and J by 5 bases, with 9 bases of the junction left unmatched. The CDR3 DNA is TGTGCCAGCAGTTTAGCCGGGACAGGGGGGAACGAGCAGTACTTC. This codes for CASSLAGTGGNEQYF.

The chain carries TRBV14 and TRBJ2-2; D unresolved. The CDR3 sequence is 14 residues long. Germline V gene lookup returns CDR1 SGHDN and CDR2 FVKESK. V was pared by 4 bases and J by 6 bases, with 12 bases between. Written as DNA, the CDR3 is TGTGCCAGCAGCCCCCGGTTCTACGCCGGGGAGCTGTTTTTT. Its translation is CASSPRFYAGELFF. Supplemented by reference TRBV14 and TRBJ2-2, the full variable domain reads EAGVTQFPSHSVIEKGQTVTLRCDPISGHDNLYWYRRVMGKEIKFLLHFVKESKQDESGMPNNRFLAERTGGTYSTLKVQPAELEDSGVYFCASSPRFYAGELFFGEGSRLTVL.

CDR3 sequence (DNA): TGTGCCAGCAGCCCCCCCTTGGGACTTGACTATGGCTACACCTTC. Protein sequence: CASSPPLGLDYGYTF. The J gene is TRBJ1-2, the V gene TRBV7-2; TRBD1 is a possible D gene (5 bases). Germline V gives CDR1 SGHTA, CDR2 FQGNSA. This CDR3 region has 15 residues. V was clipped by 5 bases and J by 3 bases, with 16 bases between them.

This clone was counted only a few times. The gene calls are TRBV7-8 and TRBJ1-5, with a possible D match to TRBD1 (5 bases). V was clipped by 5 bases and J by 4 bases, with 15 bases between them. Germline V gene data show CDR1 as SGHVS and CDR2 as FQNEAQ. The CDR3 contains 15 residues. The DNA for the CDR3 is TGTGCCAGCAGCGGAGGGATCAGGGAAAATCAGCCCCAGCATTTT. Its protein product is CASSGGIRENQPQHF.

This clone was seen only a few times. The V and J genes are TRBV7-6 and TRBJ2-2; TRBD2 might be the D (5 bases). The CDR3 is 16 amino acids. Trimming removed 4 bases at V and 4 bases at J, with 16 bases between. Germline V gene data show CDR1 as SGHVS and CDR2 as FNYEAQ. The CDR3 reads CASSWEPPGATGELFF. In nucleotides, the CDR3 is TGTGCCAGCAGCTGGGAGCCTCCGGGCGCCACCGGGGAGCTGTTTTTT.

This chain joins TRBV29-1 and TRBJ2-7; 10 positions agree with TRBD1. The germline V gene encodes CDR1 SQVTM and CDR2 ANQGSEA. Unmatched junction bases numbered 10, after V lost 2 bases and J lost 3 bases. The CDR3 has 16 amino acids. CDR3 amino acids: CSVELLDRGDLYEQYF. The CDR3 nucleotides read TGCAGCGTTGAACTCCTGGACAGGGGGGACCTCTACGAGCAGTACTTC.

The J gene is TRBJ2-7, the V gene TRBV28; 9 nucleotides line up with TRBD2. V lost 5 bases, J lost 0 bases, and 5 bases stayed unmatched. Germline V gives CDR1 MDHEN, CDR2 SYDVKM. This CDR3 is built from 15 residues. The CDR3 here is CASSEAGGISYEQYF. The CDR3 coding sequence is TGTGCCAGCAGTGAGGCGGGAGGGATCTCCTACGAGCAGTACTTC.

This chain joins TRBV18 and TRBJ2-1; D not resolved. The CDR3 is made up of 16 amino acids. V lost 3 bases and J 0 bases, leaving 12 bases between the germline ends. Germline V gene sequence: CDR1 KGHSH, CDR2 LQKENI. The CDR3 sequence is CASSPAEDPSYNEQFF. The CDR3 nucleotides are TGTGCCAGCTCACCGGCGGAAGACCCCTCCTACAATGAGCAGTTCTTC.

This clone was picked up a small number of times. This chain links TRBV7-9 with TRBJ2-7; 9 bases are a match to TRBD2. Trimming at V came to 5 bases and at J to 2 bases, leaving 4 bases not matched to a gene. The CDR3 consists of 14 residues. From germline, CDR1 is SEHNR and CDR2 FQNEAQ (reference sequence). As DNA, the CDR3 is TGTGCCAGCAGCCCTAGCGGGGCGACCTACGAGCAGTACTTC. Protein sequence: CASSPSGATYEQYF.

This clone was seen repeatedly, ten times or more. This chain joins TRBV5-1 and TRBJ1-3; 7 bases are a match to TRBD1. V lost 0 bases to trimming and J lost 3 bases; unmatched junction nucleotides: 3. CDR1 and CDR2 from the germline V gene are SGHRS and YFSETQ. The CDR3 runs 15 residues. In DNA, the CDR3 is TGCGCCAGCAGCTTGGGACAGGGTAATGGAAACACCATATATTTT. Translating gives CASSLGQGNGNTIYF. The full variable domain, completed using reference TRBV5-1 and TRBJ1-3, is KAGVTQTPRYLIKTRGQQVTLSCSPISGHRSVSWYQQTPGQGLQFLFEYFSETQRNKGNFPGRFSGRQFSNSRSEMNVSTLELGDSALYLCASSLGQGNGNTIYFGEGSWLTVV.